Listed below are T cell receptor beta chains from one sample, sequenced in a study of CD8+ T cells in alopecia areata. Profiling relied on immunoSEQ multiplex PCR, and the TCRdb table lists in-frame clones only, not all of them. The repertoire holds under 300,000 clones, with roughly two thirds as singletons. This material consisted of CD4+ T cells sorted from blood, taken at week 0. Receptor source: a human donor with alopecia areata. Both conserved end residues are part of each CDR3. The D gene is left open where the match is weak. The size of a clone is reported for some rows only, either as once, few or many, or as a class for expanded clones.

d_call j_call v_call clone_size cdr3_nt cdr3_aa
TRBD1 TRBJ2-7 TRBV30 . TGTGCCTGGAGCCGGACAGGTGTCTACGAGCAGTACTTC CAWSRTGVYEQYF
TRBD1 TRBJ1-5 TRBV5-6 . TGTGCCAGCAGCAAGGGACAGGGTAGTCAGCCCCAGCATTTT CASSKGQGSQPQHF
TRBD1 TRBJ2-5 TRBV5-1 many TGCGCCAGCAGCCCCGGGACAGCTGTAGAGACCCAGTACTTC CASSPGTAVETQYF
TRBD2 TRBJ2-7 TRBV4-2 . TGTGCCAGCAGCCAAGATGGGAGGCCGGGGGGTGGGCACGAGCAGTACTTC CASSQDGRPGGGHEQYF
TRBD2 TRBJ2-1 TRBV29-1 . TGCAGCGTTGAAACGCAGGGACTAGCGGGGGGGATCTTC CSVETQGLAGGIF
. TRBJ1-6 TRBV30 few TGTGCCTGGAGTCCTATGAGGATAAGCTCCTATAATTCACCCCTCCACTTT CAWSPMRISSYNSPLHF
. TRBJ2-2 TRBV5-1 few TGCGCCAGCAGCTTGGGAGCGATCACCGGGGAGCTGTTTTTT CASSLGAITGELFF
. TRBJ1-4 TRBV29-1 . TGCAGCGTTCGCCGTGCAACTAATGAAAAACTGTTTTTT CSVRRATNEKLFF
. TRBJ2-5 TRBV5-6 . TGTGCCAGCAGCTGGGGAGACTCCCAAGAGACCCAGTACTTC CASSWGDSQETQYF
. TRBJ1-5 TRBV6-1 . TGTGCCAGCAGTGAACGGGGGAGAGGCAATCAGCCCCAGCATTTT CASSERGRGNQPQHF
. TRBJ2-2 TRBV30 . TGTGCCTGGAGCCAAGAAACCGGGGAGCTGTTTTTT CAWSQETGELFF
TRBD1 TRBJ2-1 TRBV19 few TGTGCCAGTATCCGGGGACAGGACAATGAGCAGTTCTTC CASIRGQDNEQFF
TRBD1 TRBJ2-7 TRBV27 . TGTGCCAGCAGTTCTGTCCTAGGGACAGGGGCCTACGAGCAGTACTTC CASSSVLGTGAYEQYF
. TRBJ2-1 TRBV7-2 . TGTGCCAGCAGCCTCTCGAGGGGGGCAGATCAGTTCTTC CASSLSRGADQFF
. TRBJ2-3 TRBV7-2 . TGTGCCAGCAGCTTAGCGCCGAGACGGAGCACAGATACGCAGTATTTT CASSLAPRRSTDTQYF
. TRBJ1-2 TRBV29-1 once TGCAGCGCGGGACTGAGTAACTATGGCTACACCTTC CSAGLSNYGYTF
TRBD1 TRBJ2-1 TRBV5-4 . TGTGCCAGCAGCTGGACAGGGGCGAGCTCCTACAATGAGCAGTTCTTC CASSWTGASSYNEQFF
. TRBJ1-6 TRBV30 . TGTGCCTGGACCACTCTCATCGCCGGGTTTTTTAATTCACCCCTCCACTTT CAWTTLIAGFFNSPLHF
TRBD1 TRBJ1-5 TRBV29-1 . TGCAGCGCTCGGACAGGCGCGGATCAGCCCCAGCATTTT CSARTGADQPQHF
. TRBJ1-2 TRBV4-2 few TGTGCCAGCAGCCAATCAGGGTACCAGGGCTATGGCTACACCTTC CASSQSGYQGYGYTF
. TRBJ2-3 TRBV7-2 . TGTGCCAGCAGCCCCCGGGCGGGGCATACGCAGTATTTT CASSPRAGHTQYF
. TRBJ2-5 TRBV29-1 few TGCAGCGTTGACCCGTACCAAGAGACCCAGTACTTC CSVDPYQETQYF
. TRBJ2-7 TRBV5-1 . TGCGCCAGCAGCCCAGAGGTTGGGTACGAGCAGTACTTC CASSPEVGYEQYF
TRBD1 TRBJ2-3 TRBV27 . TGTGCCAGCAGTTTATCGTGGACAGGGGCAGCAGATACGCAGTATTTT CASSLSWTGAADTQYF
. TRBJ2-3 TRBV29-1 . TGCATCCCCCGCCCGGGACGGGCAGATACGCAGTATTTT CIPRPGRADTQYF
. TRBJ2-7 TRBV7-6 . TGTGCCAGCAGCCCCCCGGACGCCAAATACGAGCAGTACTTC CASSPPDAKYEQYF
TRBD1 TRBJ2-3 TRBV29-1 . TGCAGCGTTGAAGCCAGGGGGGATACGCAGTATTTT CSVEARGDTQYF
. TRBJ2-1 TRBV14 . TGTGCCAGCAGCCGAGGGGACAACTACAATGAGCAGTTCTTC CASSRGDNYNEQFF
. TRBJ1-6 TRBV2 . TGTGCCAGCAACCCTGACGGGAATTCACCCCTCCACTTT CASNPDGNSPLHF
. TRBJ2-7 TRBV4-1 . TGCGCCAGCAGCCAAGAGACGGGGGTCGGCTACGAGCAGTACTTC CASSQETGVGYEQYF
TRBD2 TRBJ2-7 TRBV5-1 . TGCGCCAGCAGAACTAGCGTTAGCTCCTACGAGCAGTACTTC CASRTSVSSYEQYF
. TRBJ2-1 TRBV7-6 few TGTGCCAGCAGCTTAGACTCTGAGCAGTTCTTC CASSLDSEQFF
. TRBJ2-5 TRBV29-1 . TGCAGCGTTGATAACAGGGCCGAGACCCAGTACTTC CSVDNRAETQYF
. TRBJ1-1 TRBV5-1 . TGCGCCAGCAGACCAAGGGGGGGAATGAACACTGAAGCTTTCTTT CASRPRGGMNTEAFF
. TRBJ2-7 TRBV30 few TGTGCCTGGAACCCCTCTGTACCCCACTACGAGCAGTACTTC CAWNPSVPHYEQYF
TRBD1 TRBJ2-7 TRBV25-1 . TGTGCCAGCAGTGCCGGGACAGGGTCATACGAGCAGTACTTC CASSAGTGSYEQYF
. TRBJ1-4 TRBV6-6 . TGTGCCAGCAAGAGGGCAGGGAATGAAAAACTGTTTTTT CASKRAGNEKLFF
. TRBJ2-5 TRBV7-2 . TGTGCCAGCAGCTTAGTTACAGAGACCCAGTACTTC CASSLVTETQYF
. TRBJ2-7 TRBV6-1 . TGTGCCAGCAGTCCTTGGACGAGCCTTGAGGAGCAGTACTTC CASSPWTSLEEQYF
. TRBJ1-2 TRBV30 . TGTGCCGGGGCAGAGGGTTATGGCTACACCTTC CAGAEGYGYTF
. TRBJ2-5 TRBV2 few TGTGCCAGCGTAGGTCGAGAGACCCAGTACTTC CASVGRETQYF
TRBD2 TRBJ2-2 TRBV11-1 few TGTGCCAGCACCCAACCGGGGACTAGCGGGATCACCGGGGAGCTGTTTTTT CASTQPGTSGITGELFF
. TRBJ2-7 TRBV30 . TGTGCCTGGAGTGCACAGACCTACGAGCAGTACTTC CAWSAQTYEQYF
. TRBJ2-1 TRBV9 . TGTGCCAGCAGCGTAGAGGTGAATGAGCAGTTCTTC CASSVEVNEQFF
TRBD1 TRBJ1-5 TRBV2 . TGTGCCAGCAGTGCTCAGGGGGCGCAGGGTCAGCCCCAGCATTTT CASSAQGAQGQPQHF
. TRBJ1-2 TRBV6-5 . TGTGCCAGCAGTTACTCGAATAGTCCCTATGGCTACACCTTC CASSYSNSPYGYTF
. TRBJ2-3 TRBV7-9 once TGTGCCAGCAGCTTAGGACTAGATGAGCAGTATTTT CASSLGLDEQYF
TRBD2 TRBJ2-1 TRBV7-9 few TGTGCCAGCAGCTTAGGTGCTAGCGGGGGCAATGAGCAGTTCTTC CASSLGASGGNEQFF
TRBD1 TRBJ1-4 TRBV18 once TGTGCCAGCTCACCAGCGACAGGGAAGAATGAAAAACTGTTTTTT CASSPATGKNEKLFF
. TRBJ2-7 TRBV27 . TGTGCCAGCAGTCCTCGAGATCAGTACTTC CASSPRDQYF
. TRBJ2-7 TRBV29-1 . TGCAGCGTTGATGTCCGTATGGACGAGCAGTACTTC CSVDVRMDEQYF